This T cell receptor (beta chain) was observed in a study of CD8 T cells in Susac syndrome (dated by TCRdb to 2018 to 2020). Context from the whole study: Among the Susac syndrome patients who were sequenced, clinically active disease was present in about six and clinical remission was observed in eight. Susac syndrome patients were therapy-naive, on corticosteroids (some also receiving IVIg), or on IVIg alone at blood withdrawal. The clonality of the CD8+ T cell repertoire was compared across 12 healthy donors, some 14 Susac syndrome patients and around 15 multiple sclerosis patients. Whether CD8+ T cell activation and differentiation in Susac syndrome was antigen driven was tested using repertoire sequencing.

General study outcomes and caveats: The study acknowledged that relatively few individuals were included in the TCR sequencing and HLA analysis. Some 15 and five Susac-specific public clones were found in the total CD8+ and CD8+ TEMRA repertoires, respectively. Susac syndrome CD8+ repertoires showed clonal expansion, highest in CD8+ TEMRA cells and greater in clinically active than remitting patients.

Remarks on this clonotype: Its antigen target is currently unknown. No clone much larger than this one lies a single base away; base qualities are absent.

RNA was extracted with the RNeasy kit and 0.5 to 1 ug was reverse transcribed using random hexamers. The immunoSEQ multiplex PCR assay, covering 54 Vbeta and 13 Jbeta segments, was used to amplify TCR beta CDR3 regions. Bias from PCR amplification was corrected by using a synthetic template baseline for primer optimization and for computational correction. The paper's data handling went like this. Reads were annotated to V, D and J genes according to IMGT and were analyzed with immunoSEQ Analyzer, with only productive sequences retained. To calculate clonality, Shannon entropy was normalized by log2 of the number of productive unique sequences and then subtracted from one. For each patient and control, public and private clones were evaluated among the 100 most prevalent clones. Clones were defined as Susac-specific if absent from the healthy and MS cohorts, from around 1,100 published viral clones and from other ImmuneACCESS disease sequences. TCRdb handled the public reads itself, with Q25 trimming in fastp and clone calling in MiXCR, and kept productive beta chains. Each CDR3 protein gets just one entry, which takes the most common genes and DNA from the rows behind it. For this entry, the V and J calls and clone size follow TCRdb and not the study's own pipeline. The table for this sample lists 65,000 to 95,000 distinct CDR3 sequences; 94% of them were counted only once. About 0.99% of the sample is in the top ten clones.

Peripheral blood CD8+ and CD4+ T cells from healthy donors, Susac syndrome patients and multiple sclerosis patients were profiled using high-throughput TCR beta sequencing. The Susac syndrome patients fulfilled recently defined diagnostic criteria for either definite or probable disease. Bulk CD8+ and CD4+ T cells were purified by magnetic negative isolation, whereas CD8+ TEMRA cells were enriched by FACS. Blood was drawn into EDTA tubes, processed within 24 hours, and PBMCs were isolated by density gradient centrifugation. PBMCs intended for TCR sequencing were cryopreserved in liquid nitrogen and were subsequently thawed in a 37 degrees C water bath. The sorted or isolated CD4+, CD8+ and CD8+ TEMRA cells reached a purity of at least 90%. Specimen: CD8+ T cells from PBMCs. The clonotype comes from a human donor with Susac syndrome.

The DNA sequence is TGCGCCAGCAGCCAAGTACTAGCGACCTCCTACGAGCAGTACTTC. Its coded protein is CASSQVLATSYEQYF. The chain was built from TRBV4-3 and TRBJ2-7; TRBD2 aligns with 7 central bases. CDR1 and CDR2, per the germline V gene, are LGHNA and YSLEER. Clipping removes 1 base from V and 0 bases from J, with 3 as the unmatched junction base count. From the cysteine up to the phenylalanine, the CDR3 has a length of 15 residues. Only the CDR3 DNA stays, 45 bases, in frame from base 1.